This TCR beta chain was identified in a study of blood T cell repertoires in COVID-19. The ends were cut back, 5 bases at V and 6 bases at J, with 14 bases in the middle. Germline CDR1 reads LNHNV; CDR2 reads YYDKDF (reference sequence). This CDR3 spans 14 amino acids. TCRdb keeps only in-frame clones here, not all; method: immunoSEQ multiplex PCR. The sample holds over 110,000 clones, 75% to 90% seen once. J is TRBJ2-1 and V is TRBV15; D might be TRBD2 (6 bases). The TCR was taken from a man aged 50 or older in a cohort exposed to, infected with or recovered from COVID-19 (not recorded which). Sequenced material: PBMCs or T cells enriched from blood (not recorded which). Here the CDR3 reads CATSRDLAVNEQFF. DNA of the CDR3: TGTGCCACCAGCCGGGATTTAGCGGTCAATGAGCAGTTCTTC.